The 24 T cell receptor beta chains listed next were all sequenced from one sample in a study of blood T cell repertoires in COVID-19. Clones were read by immunoSEQ multiplex PCR, and TCRdb kept only the in-frame ones, dropping some. The data show 150,000 to 200,000 clones, around 85% seen once. Sequenced: peripheral blood. The receptors derive from an older person with COVID-19, enrolled during active disease.

The rearrangement links TRBV7-2 to TRBJ2-3, with 12 bases aligning to TRBD2. V was clipped by 2 bases and J by 7 bases; unmatched bases: 4. Germline V gene lookup returns CDR1 SGHTA and CDR2 FQGNSA. This CDR3 has 15 amino acids. The CDR3 DNA reads TGTGCCAGCAGCTTACTGACTAGCGGGGGACATACGCAGTATTTT. Translated: CASSLLTSGGHTQYF.

The chain combines TRBV4-2 with TRBJ2-1; 12 bases match TRBD2. The ends lost 1 base at V and 8 bases at J; junction bases unmatched: 9. Germline assignment: CDR1 LGHNA and CDR2 YNFKEQ. CDR3 length: 17 amino acids. CDR3 in DNA: TGTGCCAGCAGCCAAGTCCTAGCGGGAGGGCCTCGGGATGAGCAGTTCTTC. Translation: CASSQVLAGGPRDEQFF.

The gene calls are TRBV18 and TRBJ2-1, with TRBD2 as a possible D gene (6 bases). With 2 bases removed from V and 7 bases from J, the gap between germline ends came to 15 bases. The CDR3 is made up of 15 amino acids. Looked up from germline, CDR1 is KGHSH and CDR2 is LQKENI. The CDR3 DNA follows: TGTGCCAGCTCACCAACTCTTAACGGGGGAAATGAGCAGTTCTTC. Translating it yields CASSPTLNGGNEQFF.

V gene TRBV28 combines with J gene TRBJ2-3, with 7 bases identical to TRBD2. This CDR3 has 20 amino acids. V lost 1 base, J lost 5 bases, and 21 bases stayed unmatched. Germline V gene lookup returns CDR1 MDHEN and CDR2 SYDVKM. CDR3 sequence: CASSLFSRPGGRGLGDTQYF. CDR3 bases: TGTGCCAGCAGTTTATTTTCCCGGCCGGGCGGGAGAGGTTTGGGAGATACGCAGTATTTT.

This clone showed up just once. The rearrangement links TRBV28 to TRBJ1-2, with D hard to call. Between the trimmed V and J ends, which lost 1 base and 5 bases, there was a span of 17 bases. The germline gives CDR1 MDHEN, CDR2 SYDVKM. The CDR3 contains 16 residues. This chain's CDR3 is CASSLSPHKIIYGYTF. The DNA for the CDR3 is TGTGCCAGCAGTTTATCACCCCACAAGATTATATATGGCTACACCTTC.

The chain carries TRBV2 and TRBJ1-5, with D unresolved. The CDR3 is 14 residues long. CDR1 is SNHLY, CDR2 FYNNEI, per germline. Trimming left V 6 bases short and J 1 base short, with 10 bases between. This chain's CDR3 is CASRLDTSNQPQHF. CDR3 nucleotide sequence: TGTGCCAGCAGGCTTGACACGAGCAATCAGCCCCAGCATTTT.

The chain uses TRBV5-6 and TRBJ2-7, with 10 nucleotides matching TRBD2. With 4 bases clipped from V and 4 bases from J, the junction kept 11 bases outside the gene matches. Germline V gives CDR1 SGHDT, CDR2 YYEEEE. The CDR3 consists of 16 residues. The CDR3 nucleotides are TGTGCCAGCAGCGTTCCGAAGAAGCGGGAGGGGTACGAGCAGTACTTC. Encoded protein: CASSVPKKREGYEQYF.

This chain links TRBV20-1 with TRBJ2-7, with a tentative D call TRBD1 (6 bases). CDR1 DFQATT and CDR2 SNEGSKA come from the germline V gene (reference sequence). This CDR3 is built from 11 residues. V was trimmed by 5 bases and J by 5 bases, leaving 10 bases between them. The DNA of the CDR3 is TGCAGTGCTGGTCAGGGGCACGAGCAGTACTTC. Translation: CSAGQGHEQYF.

This clone came up a few times. The chain couples TRBV27 to TRBJ1-5; 7 bases line up with TRBD1. V shed 4 bases, J shed 7 bases, and the junction held 4 bases outside the gene matches. CDR1 MNHEY and CDR2 SMNVEV come from the germline V gene (reference sequence). The CDR3 totals 13 residues. CDR3 residues: CASSSTGYQPQHF. The CDR3 DNA reads TGTGCCAGCAGTTCGACAGGGTACCAGCCCCAGCATTTT.

This chain links TRBV11-1 with TRBJ2-7; D remains unclear. This CDR3 is built from 14 residues. V dropped 2 bases and J dropped 2 bases, with 10 bases sitting between them. Germline CDR1 is SGHAT and CDR2 is FQDESV (reference sequence). Written as DNA, the CDR3 is TGTGCCAGCAGCTTAAGCCCTCCCCCCTACGAGCAGTACTTC. Translating it yields CASSLSPPPYEQYF.

CDR3 bases: TGTGCCTGGAGCCGCCTGGACAGGACCTCCTACGAGCAGTACTTC. This encodes CAWSRLDRTSYEQYF. The chain uses TRBV30 and TRBJ2-7, with TRBD1 matching 7 bases. V lost 3 bases and J lost 0; bases outside the gene matches: 8. Germline lookup yields CDR1 GTSNPN and CDR2 SVGIG (reference sequence). This CDR3 is built from 15 residues. The variable domain in full, with the rest retrieved from reference TRBV30 and TRBJ2-7, is SQTIHQWPATLVQPVGSPLSLECTVEGTSNPNLYWYRQAAGRGLQLLFYSVGIGQISSEVPQNLSASRPQDRQFILSSKKLLLSDSGFYLCAWSRLDRTSYEQYFGPGTRLTVT.

The chain uses TRBV6-1 and TRBJ2-7; no reliable D call. This CDR3 contains 11 residues. CDR1 and CDR2 (germline): MNHNS, SASEGT. V lost 1 base and J 7 bases, leaving 5 bases between the germline ends. Written as DNA, the CDR3 is TGTGCCAGCAGTGAAGGGGCAGAGCAGTACTTC. This sequence encodes CASSEGAEQYF.

The table lists this clone with a few counts. The chain joins TRBV29-1 to TRBJ2-1, with D possibly TRBD1 on 5 matching bases. CDR1 and CDR2 from the germline V gene are SQVTM and ANQGSEA. There are 16 residues in the CDR3. V was cut by 2 bases and J by 5 bases, with 19 bases left in between. The CDR3 reads CSVERVREDHNNEQFF. The CDR3 nucleotides read TGCAGCGTTGAAAGAGTCAGGGAAGATCATAACAATGAGCAGTTCTTC.

Comment on this clone: The sample carries other DNA sequences with the same CDR3. V gene TRBV6-5 combines with J gene TRBJ2-2; D remains ambiguous. This CDR3 has 13 residues. CDR1 is MNHEY and CDR2 is SVGAGI in the germline V gene. V was pared by 7 bases and J by 6 bases, with 12 bases between. CDR3 DNA: TGTGCCAGCAAATATGACTCCGCCGGGGAGCTGTTTTTT. Protein: CASKYDSAGELFF.

The sample holds a few counts of this clone. The J gene is TRBJ1-5, the V gene TRBV28; no clear D. V lost 5 bases and J 2 bases, leaving 19 bases between the germline ends. Germline V lookup: CDR1 MDHEN, CDR2 SYDVKM. The CDR3 totals 17 residues. CDR3 nucleotide sequence: TGTGCCAGCAGTGACCCCGCCGGAGGGCTTGGCAATCAGCCCCAGCATTTT. This codes for CASSDPAGGLGNQPQHF.

The V gene is TRBV7-2, the J gene TRBJ2-2, with TRBD1 identical over 11 bases. With 5 bases clipped from V and 6 bases from J, the junction kept 5 bases outside the gene matches. Per germline, CDR1 SGHTA and CDR2 FQGNSA. CDR3 length: 15 amino acids. In DNA form, the CDR3 reads TGTGCCAGCAGCGAGGGGACAGGGGGATCCGGGGAGCTGTTTTTT. Translating gives CASSEGTGGSGELFF.

The genes are TRBV19 and TRBJ2-5; 8 positions agree with TRBD1. Germline CDR1 and CDR2: LNHDA and SQIVND (reference sequence). The CDR3 is made up of 14 amino acids. Trimming removed 8 bases from V and 5 bases from J; junction bases left unmatched: 10. The chain's CDR3 is CASRRQGWVETQYF. The DNA for the CDR3 is TGTGCCAGTCGACGACAGGGGTGGGTTGAGACCCAGTACTTC.

The chain couples TRBV6-2 or TRBV6-3 to TRBJ1-4; weak D call: TRBD1 (5 bases). In germline, CDR1 is MNHEY, CDR2 SVGEGT. Deletions cut 5 bases from V and 3 bases from J, with 13 bases between. The CDR3 sequence is 15 residues long. DNA for the CDR3: TGTGCCAGCAGTCACCGTACCAGGGCTAATGAAAAACTGTTTTTT. It translates to CASSHRTRANEKLFF.

This chain uses TRBV4-1 with TRBJ1-2, with D possibly being TRBD1 (5 bases). Germline V gene sequence: CDR1 MGHRA, CDR2 YSYEKL. CDR3 length: 20 amino acids. The germline V and J ends were trimmed by 0 bases and 5 bases, with 28 bases remaining between them. The CDR3 DNA is TGCGCCAGCAGCCAAGAGCCCCAACGACAGACGCGCACAATCTCTTATGGCTACACCTTC. Its translation is CASSQEPQRQTRTISYGYTF.

The chain is built from TRBV6-5 and TRBJ1-3; D might be TRBD1 (5 bases). CDR1 is MNHEY, CDR2 SVGAGI, per germline. The CDR3 length is 15 residues. Trimming took off 7 bases at V and 4 bases at J, with 17 bases between the two ends. CDR3 loop: CASIFSQGSGNTIYF. CDR3 nucleotide sequence: TGTGCCAGCATTTTCAGTCAGGGTTCGGGAAACACCATATATTTT.

V and J are TRBV6-2 or TRBV6-3 and TRBJ2-1, with D unresolved. In germline, CDR1 is MNHEY, CDR2 SVGEGT. The V and J ends lost 3 bases and 7 bases respectively, with 16 bases between them. The CDR3 is 15 amino acids. CDR3 bases: TGTGCCAGCAGTTATTTTGGTCGGAGCGAGAATGAGCAGTTCTTC. It encodes CASSYFGRSENEQFF.

The gene calls are TRBV12-3 or TRBV12-4 and TRBJ2-3; 11 nucleotides agree with TRBD1. Unmatched junction bases numbered 6, after V lost 8 bases and J lost 8 bases. There are 13 residues in the CDR3. This chain's CDR3 is CASGTGGLVTQYF. The DNA of the CDR3 is TGTGCCAGCGGGACAGGGGGGTTGGTTACGCAGTATTTT.

The chain carries TRBV4-1 and TRBJ2-1, with D possibly TRBD2 on 6 matching bases. The V end was cut by 5 bases, the J end by 2 bases, with 16 bases between. Germline V gene sequence: CDR1 MGHRA, CDR2 YSYEKL. This CDR3 has 16 amino acids. DNA for the CDR3: TGCGCCAGCAGCGACACTTGGCGGGACGCCTACAATGAGCAGTTCTTC. It yields the protein CASSDTWRDAYNEQFF.

This chain joins TRBV3-1 (or the pseudogene TRBV3-2) and TRBJ2-5; weak D call: TRBD1 (5 bases). Germline CDR1 is LGHDT and CDR2 is YNNKEL (reference sequence). This CDR3 spans 14 amino acids. V gave up 1 base and J gave up 3 bases, with 9 bases separating them. The CDR3 nucleotides are TGTGCCAGCAGCCAAGCTACAGGCAAAGAGACCCAGTACTTC. Translated, it gives CASSQATGKETQYF.